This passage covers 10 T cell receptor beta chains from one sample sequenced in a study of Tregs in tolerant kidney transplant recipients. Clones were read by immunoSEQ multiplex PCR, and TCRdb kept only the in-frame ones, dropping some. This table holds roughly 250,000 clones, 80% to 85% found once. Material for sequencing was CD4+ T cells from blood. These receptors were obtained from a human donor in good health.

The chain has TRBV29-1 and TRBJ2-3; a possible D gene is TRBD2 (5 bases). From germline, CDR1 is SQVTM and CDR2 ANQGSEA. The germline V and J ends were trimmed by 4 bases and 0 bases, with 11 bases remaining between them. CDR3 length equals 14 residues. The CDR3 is CSVGGSFSTDTQYF. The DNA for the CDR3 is TGCAGCGTTGGAGGGTCTTTTAGCACAGATACGCAGTATTTT.

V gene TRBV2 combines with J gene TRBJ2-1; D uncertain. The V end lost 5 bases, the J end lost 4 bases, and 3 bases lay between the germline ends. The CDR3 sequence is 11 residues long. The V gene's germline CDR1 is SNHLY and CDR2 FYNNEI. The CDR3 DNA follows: TGTGCCAGCAGTATATACAATGAGCAGTTCTTC. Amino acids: CASSIYNEQFF.

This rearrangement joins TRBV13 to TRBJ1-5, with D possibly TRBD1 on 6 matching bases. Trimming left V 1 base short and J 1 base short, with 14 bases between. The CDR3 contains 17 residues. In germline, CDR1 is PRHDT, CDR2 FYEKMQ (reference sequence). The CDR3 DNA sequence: TGTGCCAGCAGCTTAGCCCAGGGGTCAGGCAGCAATCAGCCCCAGCATTTT. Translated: CASSLAQGSGSNQPQHF.

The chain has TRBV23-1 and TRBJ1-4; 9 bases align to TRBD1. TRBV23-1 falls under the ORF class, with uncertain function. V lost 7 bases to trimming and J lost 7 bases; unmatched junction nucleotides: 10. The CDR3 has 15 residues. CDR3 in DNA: TGCGCCAGCAAACCTCCGGGACAGGGTGTTGAAAAACTGTTTTTT. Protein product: CASKPPGQGVEKLFF.

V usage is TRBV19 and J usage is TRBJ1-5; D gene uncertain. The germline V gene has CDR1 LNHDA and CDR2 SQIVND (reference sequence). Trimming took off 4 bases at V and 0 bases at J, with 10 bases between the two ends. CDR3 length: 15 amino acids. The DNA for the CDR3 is TGTGCCAGTAGTAGGGCGCAGAGTAGCAATCAGCCCCAGCATTTT. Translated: CASSRAQSSNQPQHF.

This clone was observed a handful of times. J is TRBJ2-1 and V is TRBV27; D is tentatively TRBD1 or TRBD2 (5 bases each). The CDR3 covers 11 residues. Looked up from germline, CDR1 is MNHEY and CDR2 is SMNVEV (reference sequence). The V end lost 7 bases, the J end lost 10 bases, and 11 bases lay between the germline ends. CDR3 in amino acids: CASNLGDEQFF. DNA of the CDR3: TGTGCCAGCAACCTAGGGGACGAGCAGTTCTTC.

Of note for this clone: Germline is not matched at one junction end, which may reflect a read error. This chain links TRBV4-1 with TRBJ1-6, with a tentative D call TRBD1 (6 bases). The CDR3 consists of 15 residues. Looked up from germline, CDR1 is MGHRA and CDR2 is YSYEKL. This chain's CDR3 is CASSQVSGAGSPLHF. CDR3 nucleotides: TGTGCCAGCAGCCAAGTATCGGGGGCGGGATCACCCCTCCACTTT.

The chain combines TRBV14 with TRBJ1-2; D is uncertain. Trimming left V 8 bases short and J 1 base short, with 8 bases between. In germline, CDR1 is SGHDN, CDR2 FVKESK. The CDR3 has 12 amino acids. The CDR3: CASSRVNYGYTF. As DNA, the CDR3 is TGTGCCAGCTCAAGAGTTAACTATGGCTACACCTTC.

The chain's CDR3 is CATSRDGRNRAFF. The CDR3 DNA is TGTGCCACCAGCAGAGATGGTAGGAACCGGGCTTTCTTT. This chain connects TRBV15 to TRBJ1-1; D is ambiguous. This CDR3 is 13 amino acids long. Between the trimmed V and J ends, which lost 0 bases and 11 bases, there was a span of 13 bases. Per the germline V gene, CDR1 is LNHNV and CDR2 is YYDKDF (reference sequence).

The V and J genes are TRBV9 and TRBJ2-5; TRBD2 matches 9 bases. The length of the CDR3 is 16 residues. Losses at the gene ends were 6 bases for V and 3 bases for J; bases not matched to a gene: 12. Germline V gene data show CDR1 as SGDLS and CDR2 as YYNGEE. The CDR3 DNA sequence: TGTGCCAGCACCCCCCTTCTGGCTAGCGGGAAAGAGACCCAGTACTTC. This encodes CASTPLLASGKETQYF.